This is a list of T cell receptor beta chains from one sample in a study of T cell changes during pregnancy in multiple sclerosis. Only in-frame clones appear in the TCRdb table, and some are missing; sequencing was by immunoSEQ multiplex PCR. The data show tens of thousands of clones, roughly 93% seen once. The sample in question was peripheral blood, obtained after pregnancy. The receptors originated from a female donor with multiple sclerosis, enrolled in a pregnancy study. The conserved cysteine and the conserved F or W are not part of the CDR3 here. Each record gives: V gene, CDR3 protein.

V: TRBV19
CDR3: ASSIDISGAEAF

V: TRBV7-3
CDR3: ASSLWTSGARNEQF

V: TRBV4-2
CDR3: ASSQVTGGGPTYNEQF

V: TRBV28
CDR3: ASRILRDKPFPLH

V: TRBV7-9
CDR3: ASSGTSGSTDEQF

V: TRBV25-1
CDR3: ASSESGTGDEKLF

V: TRBV28
CDR3: ASKEKWGLAF

V: TRBV11-2
CDR3: ASSRTSGRGGETQY

V: TRBV7-6
CDR3: ASSSTGFREQY

V: TRBV19
CDR3: ASSPRETGAVETQY

V: TRBV4-1
CDR3: ASSQEWGDRGTDTQY

V: TRBV27
CDR3: ASYTSQGAPPMGEGYT

V: TRBV27
CDR3: ASSSLAHEKLF

V: TRBV7-2
CDR3: ASSRTSSGSTYEQY

V: TRBV5-6
CDR3: ASSPSGQETQY

V: TRBV7-7
CDR3: ASSPFLAGADTGELF

V: TRBV10-2
CDR3: ASEGPYNEQF

V: TRBV29-1
CDR3: SVRTGVDTGELF

V: TRBV5-4
CDR3: ASSLPSKGQGSNEQF

V: TRBV20-1
CDR3: SATRRETQY

V: TRBV30
CDR3: AWSYGQGIIFEQY

V: TRBV28
CDR3: ASRRTVGHFAEAF

V: TRBV27
CDR3: ASSYRGKREVQETQY

V: TRBV5-5
CDR3: ASQRTTGYTGELF

V: TRBV19
CDR3: ASSTWLEAGVVADTQY

V: TRBV5-1
CDR3: ASSLTAPSENTIY

V: TRBV29-1
CDR3: SAARDSNEQF

V: TRBV7-6
CDR3: ASSLLGTDTQY

V: TRBV9
CDR3: ASSTRLAGHTGELF

V: TRBV5-6
CDR3: ASSLGDRRNTEAF

V: TRBV28
CDR3: ASSSYNEQF

V: TRBV28
CDR3: ASSLGGGAGGYT

V: TRBV10-1
CDR3: ASRGLLGETQY

V: TRBV27
CDR3: ASSPRDTLTDTQY

V: TRBV6-1
CDR3: ASSVRDRGELGAKNIQY

V: TRBV19
CDR3: ASMQGRDSPLH

V: TRBV30
CDR3: AWSVGGLGEQF

V: TRBV19
CDR3: ASLFGDDRGKRGYT

V: TRBV9
CDR3: ASSVSTYNEQF

V: TRBV6-5
CDR3: ASSLTSGPTREQY

V: TRBV4-3
CDR3: ASSQVTGVGETQY

V: TRBV9
CDR3: ASSHRTESSYGYT

V: TRBV18
CDR3: ASSPRGSEQY

V: TRBV9
CDR3: ASSVNFRDKGSNEQF

V: TRBV27
CDR3: ASSSLGLAGDLSYEQY

V: TRBV7-9
CDR3: ASSLGARAMNTEAF

V: TRBV6-5
CDR3: ASRRQGAGESPLH

V: TRBV19
CDR3: ASSAWGGDQPQH

V: TRBV9
CDR3: ASSALQGRAF

V: TRBV18
CDR3: ASSPKRETQY

V: TRBV5-6
CDR3: ASSLTQGGINYGYT

V: TRBV5-6
CDR3: ASSLDTGVGQETQY

V: TRBV29-1
CDR3: SVGGTSGRGEQY

V: TRBV28
CDR3: ASSLTPGRGTGELF

V: TRBV15
CDR3: ATSRDRDTDTQY